Included here is one T cell receptor (beta chain) sequence, with context. The CDR3 consists of 15 residues. V gave up 3 bases and J gave up 2 bases; unmatched junction bases: 7. CDR1 MGHDK and CDR2 SYGVNS come from the germline V gene. The sample originates from a study of blood T cell repertoires in COVID-19. Study-wide context: PBMCs, B-cell-depleted T cells, or T cells were the source of the cDNA or gDNA that made up the material.

Only in-frame clones appear in the TCRdb table, and some are missing; sequencing was by immunoSEQ multiplex PCR. The table records fewer than 250,000 clones, roughly 90% of them present only once. Material: peripheral blood. The chain joins TRBV25-1 to TRBJ2-7; 7 nucleotides align to TRBD2. The receptor was derived from a woman aged 65 to 85 with acute or convalescent COVID-19. The CDR3 DNA reads as TGTGCCAGCAGTGATTCAGCTAGCGGAACCTACGAGCAGTACTTC. It specifies CASSDSASGTYEQYF.